This T cell receptor beta chain was identified during a study of blood T cell repertoires in COVID-19. The V gene end was trimmed by 4 bases and the J gene end by 6 bases; junction bases not matched to a gene: 6. This CDR3 has 14 amino acids. In germline, CDR1 is SGHRS, CDR2 YFSETQ. Clones were read by immunoSEQ multiplex PCR, and TCRdb kept only the in-frame ones, dropping some. Among around 56,000 clones listed, 73% were seen once. This receptor was taken from a woman between 65 and 79 years old with acute or convalescent COVID-19. Sequenced input: peripheral blood. The V gene is TRBV5-1, the J gene TRBJ2-1, with 8 positions matching TRBD1. DNA of the CDR3: TGCGCCAGCAGCATCCAAACAGGGGGCAATGAGCAGTTCTTC. Translation: CASSIQTGGNEQFF.